These T cell receptor beta chains were read from a single sample in a study of blood T cell repertoires in COVID-19. Some clones are missing from TCRdb's copy, which holds only in-frame ones; the method was immunoSEQ multiplex PCR. This repertoire shows some 310,000 clones, around 89% found once; its top ten account for around 0.97%. Sequenced sample: peripheral blood. The receptor source for this set is a middle-aged woman with COVID-19, enrolled during active disease. The CDR3 runs from the conserved cysteine through the conserved F or W. A D gene is named only where the DNA matches it firmly. Size tells how often a clone was seen (once, few, many) or the class of an expanded clone, and some rows leave it out.

abundance: few
j_gene: TRBJ2-3
v_gene: TRBV28
d_gene: -
CDR3aa: CASSLGTGLYIDTQYF
CDR3nt: TGTGCCAGCAGTTTAGGTACAGGCCTCTACATAGATACGCAGTATTTT

abundance: -
j_gene: TRBJ1-2
v_gene: TRBV29-1
d_gene: -
CDR3aa: CSVEDIRGYYGYTF
CDR3nt: TGCAGCGTTGAGGATATCAGGGGATACTATGGCTACACCTTC

abundance: -
j_gene: TRBJ2-7
v_gene: TRBV6-5
d_gene: TRBD2
CDR3aa: CASLLGGSSYEQYF
CDR3nt: TGTGCCAGTCTTCTCGGGGGGAGCTCCTACGAGCAGTACTTC

abundance: -
j_gene: TRBJ1-2
v_gene: TRBV7-9
d_gene: TRBD1
CDR3aa: CATQTGGHYGYTF
CDR3nt: TGTGCCACCCAGACAGGGGGGCACTATGGCTACACCTTC

abundance: -
j_gene: TRBJ1-5
v_gene: TRBV19
d_gene: TRBD1
CDR3aa: CASSATGGGPQHF
CDR3nt: TGTGCCAGTAGTGCGACAGGGGGTGGGCCCCAGCATTTT

abundance: once
j_gene: TRBJ1-4
v_gene: TRBV7-8
d_gene: -
CDR3aa: CASSLASGGENEKLFF
CDR3nt: TGTGCCAGCAGCTTAGCGTCGGGGGGGGAGAATGAAAAACTGTTTTTT

abundance: once
j_gene: TRBJ1-5
v_gene: TRBV7-2
d_gene: -
CDR3aa: CASSLEGLGDQPQHF
CDR3nt: TGTGCCAGCAGCTTAGAGGGTTTAGGGGATCAGCCCCAGCATTTT

abundance: -
j_gene: TRBJ1-1
v_gene: TRBV5-5
d_gene: -
CDR3aa: CASSPAAVGDSTEAFF
CDR3nt: TGTGCCAGCAGCCCGGCCGCGGTGGGGGACTCCACTGAAGCTTTCTTT

abundance: -
j_gene: TRBJ1-1
v_gene: TRBV6-2/TRBV6-3
d_gene: TRBD1
CDR3aa: CASIPLGTGATEAFF
CDR3nt: TGTGCCAGCATCCCCCTCGGGACAGGGGCCACTGAAGCTTTCTTT

abundance: few
j_gene: TRBJ2-7
v_gene: TRBV28
d_gene: -
CDR3aa: CASSGSISYEQYF
CDR3nt: TGTGCCAGCAGCGGGTCTATCTCCTACGAGCAGTACTTC

abundance: once
j_gene: TRBJ2-7
v_gene: TRBV6-6
d_gene: -
CDR3aa: CASKGASEAYEQYF
CDR3nt: TGTGCCAGCAAGGGAGCTAGCGAAGCCTACGAGCAGTACTTC

abundance: once
j_gene: TRBJ1-1
v_gene: TRBV7-8
d_gene: -
CDR3aa: CASSSQGEYTEAFF
CDR3nt: TGTGCCAGCAGCTCACAGGGCGAGTACACTGAAGCTTTCTTT

abundance: -
j_gene: TRBJ1-2
v_gene: TRBV6-2/TRBV6-3
d_gene: TRBD1
CDR3aa: CASSYRTGRQYSDGYTF
CDR3nt: TGTGCCAGCAGTTACAGGACAGGCCGACAATATTCGGATGGCTACACCTTC

abundance: -
j_gene: TRBJ1-2
v_gene: TRBV6-5
d_gene: -
CDR3aa: CASSTLNYGYTF
CDR3nt: TGTGCCAGCAGTACTCTTAACTATGGCTACACCTTC

abundance: -
j_gene: TRBJ2-6
v_gene: TRBV14
d_gene: -
CDR3aa: CASSRSSGANVLTF
CDR3nt: TGTGCCAGCAGCCGGAGCTCTGGGGCCAACGTCCTGACTTTC

abundance: once
j_gene: TRBJ2-1
v_gene: TRBV3-1/TRBV3-2
d_gene: TRBD2
CDR3aa: CASSPRPPGGNEQFF
CDR3nt: TGTGCCAGCAGCCCCCGGCCCCCCGGGGGGAATGAGCAGTTCTTC

abundance: -
j_gene: TRBJ2-3
v_gene: TRBV7-9
d_gene: TRBD2
CDR3aa: CASSLPSGGTDTQYF
CDR3nt: TGTGCCAGCAGCTTACCTAGCGGGGGAACAGATACGCAGTATTTT

abundance: -
j_gene: TRBJ1-2
v_gene: TRBV19
d_gene: TRBD1
CDR3aa: CASNQEGDSPYGYTF
CDR3nt: TGTGCCAGTAATCAAGAGGGGGACAGCCCCTATGGCTACACCTTC

abundance: -
j_gene: TRBJ2-7
v_gene: TRBV7-2
d_gene: TRBD2
CDR3aa: CASSPRRTSGIYEQYF
CDR3nt: TGTGCCAGCAGCCCGAGGCGGACTAGCGGGATCTACGAGCAGTACTTC

abundance: -
j_gene: TRBJ2-1
v_gene: TRBV4-3
d_gene: -
CDR3aa: CASSLSGYNEQFF
CDR3nt: TGCGCCAGCAGCCTTAGCGGTTACAATGAGCAGTTCTTC

abundance: -
j_gene: TRBJ1-1
v_gene: TRBV18
d_gene: -
CDR3aa: CASSTTRVRGTEAFF
CDR3nt: TGTGCCAGCTCAACCACCAGGGTAAGAGGAACTGAAGCTTTCTTT

abundance: -
j_gene: TRBJ2-1
v_gene: TRBV3-1/TRBV3-2
d_gene: TRBD2
CDR3aa: CASRKPSGKQFF
CDR3nt: TGTGCCAGCAGGAAACCTAGCGGGAAGCAGTTCTTC

abundance: -
j_gene: TRBJ2-7
v_gene: TRBV10-3
d_gene: TRBD2
CDR3aa: CAISESGGDEQYF
CDR3nt: TGTGCCATCAGTGAGTCGGGAGGGGACGAGCAGTACTTC

abundance: -
j_gene: TRBJ2-1
v_gene: TRBV19
d_gene: TRBD2
CDR3aa: CASFSGRAGQSYNEQFF
CDR3nt: TGTGCCAGTTTTAGCGGGAGGGCCGGTCAGTCCTACAATGAGCAGTTCTTC

abundance: -
j_gene: TRBJ1-1
v_gene: TRBV30
d_gene: -
CDR3aa: CAWSLGQNTEAFF
CDR3nt: TGTGCCTGGAGTCTGGGACAGAACACTGAAGCTTTCTTT

abundance: -
j_gene: TRBJ2-3
v_gene: TRBV6-5
d_gene: -
CDR3aa: CASSQSGGWADTQYF
CDR3nt: TGTGCCAGCAGCCAGTCTGGGGGCTGGGCAGATACGCAGTATTTT